Listed here are 30 T cell receptor beta chains from one sample, sequenced in a study of shared clonotypes between healthy human individuals. Clones were sequenced by immunoSEQ multiplex PCR, and TCRdb holds only the in-frame ones, with some missing. The sample contains 2 million to 2.5 million clones, around 92% of which appear only once. The sequenced sample was naive CD4+ T cells from PBMCs. Subset indicated: CD45RA+ positively selected. The receptors stem from a man younger than 35 in good health. Some clones in this sample may be carry-over from other donors' samples.

This chain connects TRBV5-4 to TRBJ2-1; D is possibly TRBD2 (6 bases). The germline gives CDR1 SGHNT, CDR2 YYREEE (reference sequence). V gave up 3 bases and J gave up 2 bases, with 12 bases separating them. The CDR3 is 15 residues long. DNA for the CDR3: TGTGCCAGCAGCTCGGGGGAGCGAGCCTACAATGAGCAGTTCTTC. Translating it yields CASSSGERAYNEQFF.

As DNA, the CDR3 is TGTGCCAGCAGCTTACCTGTGATCCTGGACAATGAGCAGTTCTTC. This gives the protein CASSLPVILDNEQFF. V and J are TRBV7-8 and TRBJ2-1; D unclear. Looked up from germline, CDR1 is SGHVS and CDR2 is FQNEAQ. This CDR3 spans 15 amino acids. V dropped 2 bases and J dropped 5 bases, with 13 bases sitting between them.

This clone was recorded only once. CDR3 residues: CASSLPASGAYEQYF. The CDR3 DNA sequence: TGTGCCAGCAGCTTGCCGGCTAGCGGGGCCTACGAGCAGTACTTC. This chain uses TRBV5-4 with TRBJ2-7; 9 bases agree with TRBD2. Trimming at V came to 1 base and at J to 2 bases, leaving 4 bases not matched to a gene. In germline, CDR1 is SGHNT, CDR2 YYREEE (reference sequence). This CDR3 has 15 residues.

Remarks on this clone: In the same sample, other DNA sequences code for this CDR3. This chain links TRBV10-3 with TRBJ1-2; 7 bases are a match to TRBD1. V lost 2 bases and J lost 3; bases outside the gene matches: 0. The germline gives CDR1 ENHRY, CDR2 SYGVKD. This CDR3 is 13 amino acids long. CDR3 loop: CAISEGTDYGYTF. The CDR3 DNA follows: TGTGCCATCAGTGAGGGGACAGACTATGGCTACACCTTC.

The chain couples TRBV9 to TRBJ1-2; no clear D. The germline V and J ends were trimmed by 0 bases and 7 bases, with 13 bases remaining between them. This CDR3 spans 14 amino acids. Per the germline V gene, CDR1 is SGDLS and CDR2 is YYNGEE. In DNA, the CDR3 is TGTGCCAGCAGCGTAGAAGGCAGCCGTCGTGGCTACACCTTC. Translating gives CASSVEGSRRGYTF.

The chain is built from TRBV2 and TRBJ1-2, with D perhaps TRBD1 (6 bases). Trimming pared 0 bases from V and 6 bases from J, leaving 14 bases between. Looked up from germline, CDR1 is SNHLY and CDR2 is FYNNEI. This CDR3 region has 15 residues. The CDR3 bases are TGTGCCAGCAGTGAAGCGCTTCGAGGGGGTAATGGCTACACCTTC. As protein: CASSEALRGGNGYTF.

The chain is built from TRBV5-1 and TRBJ2-3; 9 bases align to TRBD1. The CDR3 sequence is 16 residues long. The V and J ends lost 0 bases and 0 bases, in that order; junction bases with no gene match: 2. Germline CDR1 reads SGHRS; CDR2 reads YFSETQ. This CDR3 reads CASSLGGQGSTDTQYF. CDR3 nucleotide sequence: TGCGCCAGCAGCTTGGGGGGACAGGGAAGCACAGATACGCAGTATTTT.

This clone was seen once. J is TRBJ1-4 and V is TRBV4-2; a possible D gene is TRBD1 (5 bases). This CDR3 contains 17 residues. Between the trimmed V and J ends, which lost 4 bases and 0 bases, there was a span of 15 bases. Germline V gene sequence: CDR1 LGHNA, CDR2 YNFKEQ. The DNA for the CDR3 is TGTGCCAGCAGCCCACCTGGGGGGTATACAACTAATGAAAAACTGTTTTTT. Protein: CASSPPGGYTTNEKLFF.

Here the CDR3 DNA reads TGCGCCAGCAGATTGTTCCCATTGACAGCGAACACCGGGGAGCTGTTTTTT. Translated: CASRLFPLTANTGELFF. This chain joins TRBV5-1 and TRBJ2-2; D is possibly TRBD1 (5 bases). The germline CDR1 and CDR2 sequences are SGHRS and YFSETQ. The CDR3 spans 17 residues. V was trimmed by 5 bases and J by 0 bases, leaving 17 bases between them.

The chain joins TRBV7-3 to TRBJ2-7; D is possibly TRBD2 (5 bases). From germline, CDR1 is SGHTA and CDR2 FQGTGA. The CDR3 has 14 amino acids. V shed 5 bases and J shed 4 bases, with 15 bases lying between them. The CDR3 DNA sequence: TGTGCCAGCAGCCCCCCGGGGTCTCTATACGAGCAGTACTTC. Amino acids: CASSPPGSLYEQYF.

This sequence joins TRBV10-3 and TRBJ2-7; no definite D call. The CDR3 is 12 residues long. The germline V and J ends were trimmed by 3 bases and 2 bases, with 5 bases remaining between them. CDR1 and CDR2 (germline): ENHRY, SYGVKD. CDR3 in DNA: TGTGCCATCAGTGATCGGCCCTACGAGCAGTACTTC. Residues: CAISDRPYEQYF.

The rearrangement links TRBV6-6 to TRBJ2-1, with 7 bases fitting TRBD2. With 0 bases clipped from V and 4 bases from J, the junction kept 3 bases outside the gene matches. The CDR3 loop spans 15 amino acids. CDR1 is MNHNY and CDR2 is SVGAGI in the germline V gene (reference sequence). CDR3 in amino acids: CASSYSGSGYNEQFF. The CDR3 DNA follows: TGTGCCAGCAGTTACTCGGGTAGCGGGTACAATGAGCAGTTCTTC.

The V and J genes are TRBV27 and TRBJ2-5; TRBD1 or TRBD2 may be the D gene (5 bases each). The length of the CDR3 is 16 residues. Per the germline V gene, CDR1 is MNHEY and CDR2 is SMNVEV (reference sequence). Trimming pared 3 bases from V and 4 bases from J, leaving 18 bases between. The CDR3 sequence is CASSFGRGSRIETQYF. The CDR3 DNA reads as TGTGCCAGCAGTTTTGGTCGGGGCTCCCGTATAGAGACCCAGTACTTC.

The CDR3 here is CATALGGLYNEQFF. The DNA of the CDR3 is TGTGCCACCGCATTGGGCGGGCTTTACAATGAGCAGTTCTTC. The rearrangement joins TRBV27 to TRBJ2-1; tentative D call: TRBD2 (5 bases). The CDR3 consists of 14 residues. CDR1 and CDR2 (germline): MNHEY, SMNVEV (reference sequence). V lost 10 bases and J 4 bases, leaving 17 bases between the germline ends.

CDR3 bases: TGTGCCAGCAGCATGGTAGCGGGAGGCCGCACAGATACGCAGTATTTT. It codes for CASSMVAGGRTDTQYF. The J gene is TRBJ2-3, the V gene TRBV5-4; 10 nucleotides line up with TRBD2. Germline V CDR1 and CDR2: SGHNT, YYREEE (reference sequence). This CDR3 is built from 16 residues. J gave up 1 base and V 4 bases, and 6 bases lay outside the gene matches.

The chain's CDR3 is CASSEIRGPQRTSYEQYF. In nucleotides, the CDR3 is TGCGCCAGCAGTGAAATACGAGGGCCTCAGCGAACCTCCTACGAGCAGTACTTC. V gene TRBV10-1 combines with J gene TRBJ2-7; TRBD2 might be the D (5 bases). This CDR3 has 18 amino acids. CDR1 and CDR2 from the germline V gene are WNHNN and SYGVQD (reference sequence). The germline V and J ends were trimmed by 3 bases and 0 bases, with 21 bases remaining between them.

The CDR3 loop is CASSQGRSGSQYQETQYF. The CDR3 DNA follows: TGTGCCAGCAGCCAGGGACGAAGCGGGAGCCAGTACCAAGAGACCCAGTACTTC. The chain joins TRBV4-2 to TRBJ2-5, with 8 nucleotides matching TRBD2. The V gene's germline CDR1 is LGHNA and CDR2 YNFKEQ. The V gene end was trimmed by 3 bases and the J gene end by 0 bases; junction bases not matched to a gene: 12. There are 18 residues in the CDR3.

This chain connects TRBV7-9 to TRBJ2-2; 8 bases are shared with TRBD1. Germline CDR1 SEHNR, CDR2 FQNEAQ (reference sequence). J lost 4 bases, V lost 5 bases, and 9 bases had no gene match. The CDR3 length is 16 residues. CDR3 in DNA: TGTGCCAGCAGCACCCCTACAGGGGGGATCACCGGGGAGCTGTTTTTT. Amino acids: CASSTPTGGITGELFF.

Turning to this clone: The same CDR3 arises from other DNA sequences in this sample as well. The genes are TRBV5-1 and TRBJ2-3; D is perhaps TRBD1 (5 bases). Trimming stripped 0 bases from V and 1 base from J, with 6 bases between. The CDR3 runs 14 residues. Per the germline V gene, CDR1 is SGHRS and CDR2 is YFSETQ. The CDR3 sequence: CASSLGGGTDTQYF. The CDR3 DNA reads TGCGCCAGCAGCTTGGGGGGCGGCACAGATACGCAGTATTTT.

This chain joins TRBV18 and TRBJ1-2, with D possibly TRBD1 on 6 matching bases. This CDR3 has 15 residues. V lost 8 bases, J lost 1 base, and 17 bases lay in between. Germline V lookup: CDR1 KGHSH, CDR2 LQKENI. The CDR3 region is CASKRTDDINYGYTF. The CDR3 DNA sequence: TGTGCCAGCAAAAGGACAGATGATATTAACTATGGCTACACCTTC.

V is TRBV7-8 and J is TRBJ2-4, with 10 bases fitting TRBD1. V shed 1 base and J 1 base; nucleotides not matched to a gene: 10. Looked up from germline, CDR1 is SGHVS and CDR2 is FQNEAQ. The CDR3 covers 19 residues. The CDR3 coding sequence is TGTGCCAGCAGCTTAGATGCGACAGGGGGCCAGGGGGCCAAAAACATTCAGTACTTC. Its protein product is CASSLDATGGQGAKNIQYF.

DNA of the CDR3: TGCAGCGTTGCAAGGCGGGAGGGCCACGAGCAGTACTTC. It codes for CSVARREGHEQYF. This chain joins TRBV29-1 and TRBJ2-7, with 9 bases identical to TRBD2. The V segment lost 4 bases and the J segment 5 bases; nucleotides outside the gene matches: 6. CDR1 is SQVTM, CDR2 ANQGSEA, per germline. CDR3 length: 13 amino acids.

The V call is TRBV28, the J call TRBJ2-7; 11 nucleotides agree with TRBD1. V was clipped by 6 bases and J by 6 bases; unmatched bases: 10. Germline V lookup: CDR1 MDHEN, CDR2 SYDVKM. There are 15 residues in the CDR3. The CDR3 is CASSLRGQGVSEQYF. Here the CDR3 DNA reads TGTGCCAGCAGCCTTCGGGGACAGGGGGTTAGCGAGCAGTACTTC.

The chain couples TRBV6-5 to TRBJ1-1; the D gene is possibly TRBD1 (6 bases). V gave up 5 bases and J gave up 10 bases, with 17 bases separating them. This CDR3 contains 13 residues. Germline-derived CDR1 and CDR2 are MNHEY and SVGAGI. The CDR3 region has the DNA TGTGCCAGCAGTCCACTACAGGGCCGTGGAGCTTTCTTT. Protein sequence: CASSPLQGRGAFF.

V gene TRBV7-9 combines with J gene TRBJ1-1; 7 bases align to TRBD1. The CDR3 has 15 amino acids. Trimming removed 0 bases from V and 9 bases from J; junction bases left unmatched: 10. In germline, CDR1 is SEHNR, CDR2 FQNEAQ (reference sequence). The CDR3 here is CASSLAGTRQGQAFF. CDR3 DNA: TGTGCCAGCAGCTTAGCCGGGACGAGACAGGGTCAAGCTTTCTTT.

Concerning this clone: The junction and the germline gene differ at one end; a read error may be behind it. The chain is built from TRBV6-6 and TRBJ2-7, with TRBD1 matching over 7 bases. The germline CDR1 and CDR2 sequences are MNHNY and SVGAGI (reference sequence). The length of the CDR3 is 13 residues. CDR3 region: CASSSQRGQASNF. CDR3 in DNA: TGTGCCAGCAGTTCACAAAGGGGGCAGGCAAGTAACTTC.

The J gene is TRBJ1-5, the V gene TRBV19; D is perhaps TRBD1 (5 bases). The CDR3 is 15 amino acids. The V and J ends lost 3 bases and 4 bases respectively, with 13 bases between them. Germline values: CDR1 LNHDA, CDR2 SQIVND (reference sequence). The CDR3 reads CASSIEGASNQPQHF. CDR3 in DNA: TGTGCCAGTAGTATTGAAGGGGCATCTAATCAGCCCCAGCATTTT.

V usage is TRBV7-9 and J usage is TRBJ2-7; TRBD1 agrees at 7 bases. Germline loops: CDR1 SEHNR, CDR2 FQNEAQ (reference sequence). The CDR3 loop spans 19 amino acids. Germline trimming cut 5 bases from V and 0 bases from J; bases unmatched to any gene: 19. The CDR3: CASSPRRVVQQGSSYEQYF. CDR3 coding DNA: TGTGCCAGCAGCCCACGAAGAGTAGTCCAACAGGGGAGCTCCTACGAGCAGTACTTC.

This chain connects TRBV5-4 to TRBJ2-6; D may be TRBD2 (5 bases). The V end lost 0 bases, the J end lost 2 bases, and 9 bases lay between the germline ends. The CDR3 length is 16 residues. The germline V gene encodes CDR1 SGHNT and CDR2 YYREEE (reference sequence). This chain's CDR3 is CASSLASGTGANVLTF. The CDR3, as DNA: TGTGCCAGCAGCTTGGCGTCGGGGACTGGGGCCAACGTCCTGACTTTC. Based on the CDR3 plus reference TRBV5-4 and TRBJ2-6, the full variable domain is ETGVTQSPTHLIKTRGQQVTLRCSSQSGHNTVSWYQQALGQGPQFIFQYYREEENGRGNFPPRFSGLQFPNYSSELNVNALELDDSALYLCASSLASGTGANVLTFGAGSRLTVL.

The rearrangement links TRBV5-4 to TRBJ2-3; D gene ambiguous. This CDR3 has 14 amino acids. Germline V gene sequence: CDR1 SGHNT, CDR2 YYREEE (reference sequence). The V and J ends lost 2 bases and 1 base respectively, with 8 bases between them. CDR3 protein: CASSLRPRTDTQYF. CDR3 bases: TGTGCCAGCAGCTTACGGCCCCGCACAGATACGCAGTATTTT.